This passage covers 15 T cell receptor beta chains from one sample sequenced in a study of blood T cell repertoires in COVID-19. Repertoires were generated with immunoSEQ multiplex PCR, while TCRdb's copy carries only in-frame clones and drops some. The sample comprises about 480,000 clones, 88% of which are singletons, and 7% to 10% rests with the top ten. The sequenced sample consisted of PBMCs or T cells enriched from blood (not recorded which). The receptor source for this set is an older woman who had recovered from COVID-19.

The rearrangement joins TRBV6-4 to TRBJ2-3; TRBD2 matches 12 bases. The CDR3 loop spans 17 amino acids. The ends lost 10 bases at V and 0 bases at J; junction bases unmatched: 11. Looked up from germline, CDR1 is MRHNA and CDR2 is SNTAGT. The CDR3 loop is CAIFRASGGESTDTQYF. As DNA, the CDR3 is TGTGCCATTTTTAGGGCTAGCGGGGGGGAAAGCACAGATACGCAGTATTTT.

In this sample, this clone turned up a few times. CDR3 residues: CASTVQGIYEQYV. CDR3 bases: TGTGCCAGCACCGTACAGGGTATCTACGAGCAGTACGTC. The chain recombines TRBV5-6 with TRBJ2-7, with D possibly TRBD1 on 6 matching bases. The length of the CDR3 is 13 residues. The V gene lost 6 bases and the J gene lost 3 bases, with 13 bases spanning the gap. Germline V gene lookup returns CDR1 SGHDT and CDR2 YYEEEE.

The chain recombines TRBV30 with TRBJ2-3, with 8 positions matching TRBD1. Trimming at V came to 1 base and at J to 3 bases, leaving 3 bases not matched to a gene. There are 14 residues in the CDR3. Germline V lookup: CDR1 GTSNPN, CDR2 SVGIG (reference sequence). The CDR3 spells CAWSGRGLTDTQYF. The CDR3 region has the DNA TGTGCCTGGAGTGGCAGGGGGCTAACAGATACGCAGTATTTT.

This clone was recorded a few times. The rearrangement uses TRBV11-2 and TRBJ2-2; D unclear. Germline CDR1 is SGHAT and CDR2 is FQNNGV. The CDR3 length is 15 residues. The V end was cut by 3 bases, the J end by 1 base, with 9 bases between. CDR3 sequence reads: CASSFTTGNTGELFF. The CDR3 region has the DNA TGTGCCAGCAGCTTTACGACGGGGAACACCGGGGAGCTGTTTTTT.

V and J are TRBV2 and TRBJ2-2; D gene ambiguous. V was pared by 3 bases and J by 1 base, with 3 bases between. The CDR3 spans 13 residues. In germline, CDR1 is SNHLY, CDR2 FYNNEI. CDR3 residues: CASSERNTGELFF. The CDR3 region has the DNA TGTGCCAGCAGTGAGAGGAACACCGGGGAGCTGTTTTTT.

The chain has TRBV12-3 or TRBV12-4 and TRBJ2-4, with a weak D call TRBD2 (6 bases). V shed 2 bases and J shed 7 bases, with 9 bases lying between them. This CDR3 contains 13 residues. CDR3 in amino acids: CASSLPGGNIQYF. In DNA, the CDR3 is TGTGCCAGCAGTTTACCCGGAGGGAACATTCAGTACTTC.

The V call is TRBV5-4, the J call TRBJ1-1, with 7 positions matching TRBD1. The CDR3 extends over 15 amino acids. Trimming cost V 2 bases and J 1 base; bases outside gene matches: 5. CDR1 SGHNT and CDR2 YYREEE come from the germline V gene (reference sequence). The CDR3: CASSFEYRGNTEAFF. CDR3 bases: TGTGCCAGCAGCTTCGAATACAGGGGGAACACTGAAGCTTTCTTT.

The V gene is TRBV5-1, the J gene TRBJ1-1, with D uncertain. Trimming took 2 bases from V and 1 from J, leaving 9 bases between them. This CDR3 has 14 amino acids. Germline V gene data show CDR1 as SGHRS and CDR2 as YFSETQ. The CDR3 loop is CASSFLQWNTEAFF. For the CDR3, the DNA is TGCGCCAGCAGCTTTTTGCAGTGGAACACTGAAGCTTTCTTT.

This chain links TRBV6-4 with TRBJ1-2, with unresolved D. The germline V gene encodes CDR1 MRHNA and CDR2 SNTAGT. The CDR3 runs to 13 residues. V was pared by 3 bases and J by 2 bases, with 7 bases between. In DNA form, the CDR3 reads TGTGCCAGCAGTGAGGGCAGGAACTATGGCTACACCTTC. Translation gives CASSEGRNYGYTF.

This clone occurred once. V usage is TRBV7-9 and J usage is TRBJ2-3; no clear D. Trimming stripped 2 bases from V and 5 bases from J, with 11 bases between. Per the germline V gene, CDR1 is SEHNR and CDR2 is FQNEAQ (reference sequence). This CDR3 has 14 residues. The DNA of the CDR3 is TGTGCCAGCAGCTTAAATGGGCAGAAAGATACGCAGTATTTT. Its protein is CASSLNGQKDTQYF.

The chain recombines TRBV30 with TRBJ1-5, with unresolved D. The ends were cut back, 0 bases at V and 0 bases at J, with 12 bases in the middle. CDR3 length: 16 residues. The germline V gene encodes CDR1 GTSNPN and CDR2 SVGIG (reference sequence). CDR3 sequence: CAWSVLGRDSNQPQHF. DNA for the CDR3: TGTGCCTGGAGTGTACTTGGGCGGGATAGCAATCAGCCCCAGCATTTT. Variable domain in full (rest from reference TRBV30 and TRBJ1-5): SQTIHQWPATLVQPVGSPLSLECTVEGTSNPNLYWYRQAAGRGLQLLFYSVGIGQISSEVPQNLSASRPQDRQFILSSKKLLLSDSGFYLCAWSVLGRDSNQPQHFGDGTRLSIL.

The J gene is TRBJ2-3, the V gene TRBV6-2 or TRBV6-3, with no clear D. The germline V gene has CDR1 MNHEY and CDR2 SVGEGT. The CDR3 is 18 amino acids. Trimming took off 0 bases at V and 1 base at J, with 17 bases between the two ends. CDR3 DNA sequence: TGTGCCAGCAGTTACTCGTTTGTTGAGATGGCGGGCACAGATACGCAGTATTTT. It translates to CASSYSFVEMAGTDTQYF.

A few counts support this clone. V gene TRBV12-5 combines with J gene TRBJ1-2; TRBD1 is a possible D gene (5 bases). V was pared by 5 bases and J by 1 base, with 11 bases between. Germline values: CDR1 LGHNT, CDR2 FRNRAP. This CDR3 is 14 amino acids long. This CDR3 is CASGVGVGNYGYTF. The CDR3 nucleotides read TGTGCTAGTGGTGTAGGGGTTGGTAACTATGGCTACACCTTC. The whole variable domain, filled in from reference TRBV12-5 and TRBJ1-2, reads DARVTQTPRHKVTEMGQEVTMRCQPILGHNTVFWYRQTMMQGLELLAYFRNRAPLDDSGMPKDRFSAEMPDATLATLKIQPSEPRDSAVYFCASGVGVGNYGYTFGSGTRLTVV.

The chain couples TRBV30 to TRBJ2-1; no clear D gene. In germline, CDR1 is GTSNPN, CDR2 SVGIG (reference sequence). The CDR3 runs 13 residues. The ends were cut back, 2 bases at V and 4 bases at J, with 9 bases in the middle. In nucleotides, the CDR3 is TGTGCCTGGAGTCCGGGTTCATACAATGAGCAGTTCTTC. Translation gives CAWSPGSYNEQFF. Full variable domain (rest looked up from reference TRBV30 and TRBJ2-1): SQTIHQWPATLVQPVGSPLSLECTVEGTSNPNLYWYRQAAGRGLQLLFYSVGIGQISSEVPQNLSASRPQDRQFILSSKKLLLSDSGFYLCAWSPGSYNEQFFGPGTRLTVL.

The chain couples TRBV27 to TRBJ1-5; D not resolved. The CDR3 loop spans 15 amino acids. CDR1 and CDR2 (germline): MNHEY, SMNVEV (reference sequence). Trimming left V 4 bases short and J 1 base short, with 11 bases between. For the CDR3, the DNA is TGTGCCAGCAGTTCTTACTCTCCGAGCAATCAGCCCCAGCATTTT. It encodes CASSSYSPSNQPQHF.